There are a few counts of the clone carrying this TCR beta chain. Its cognate antigen is unknown. The data were obtained in a study of early T cells in non-severe SARS-CoV-2 infection. Study overall: With bulk RNA from unsorted whole blood as input, sequencing yielded unpaired chains.

Separate cDNA molecules each had unique molecular identifiers attached to them. TCRdb used MiXCR to reprocess the 5' RACE reads, holding one entry per CDR3 protein. The top ten hold around 5.8% of the sample, which has about 68,000 distinct CDR3 sequences, approximately 10% seen once. V was pared by 3 bases and J by 3 bases, with 6 bases of the junction left unmatched. The CDR3 is made up of 15 amino acids. CDR1 MDHEN and CDR2 SYDVKM come from the germline V gene. Study-wide points: VDJdb-based annotation leaned toward anti-spike CD8 responses and missed private and CD4 specificities.

The chain combines TRBV28 with TRBJ2-7, with 9 bases that match TRBD1. The source of this sequence is an adult who was a healthcare worker with PCR-confirmed SARS-CoV-2 infection or an uninfected control (not recorded which). Sequencing was carried out using whole blood. In DNA form, the CDR3 reads TGTGCCAGCAGTTTCGGGACAGGGAACATCTACGAGCAGTACTTC. Translation: CASSFGTGNIYEQYF.